These 11 T cell receptor beta chains were sequenced from one sample in a study of siplizumab effects on memory and regulatory T cells. Repertoires were generated with immunoSEQ multiplex PCR, while TCRdb's copy carries only in-frame clones and drops some. The repertoire has about 82,000 clones, 80% to 90% of them found once; the top ten carry more than 1.5%. Sequencing was done on a sample of Tregs sorted from blood. Source of these receptors: a human donor in good health.

The chain is built from TRBV9 and TRBJ1-3; D may be TRBD1 (5 bases). In germline, CDR1 is SGDLS, CDR2 YYNGEE. Trimming stripped 4 bases from V and 0 bases from J, with 26 bases between. CDR3 size: 20 residues. The CDR3 DNA sequence: TGTGCCAGCAGCCCCTTTTTCGGTCAGGGCTTTGAGGGCTCTGGAAACACCATATATTTT. Translation gives CASSPFFGQGFEGSGNTIYF.

The chain uses TRBV29-1 and TRBJ2-5, with TRBD2 matching 7 bases. Germline loops: CDR1 SQVTM, CDR2 ANQGSEA. J was trimmed by 5 bases and V by 6 bases; bases with no gene match: 12. This CDR3 region has 14 residues. Here the CDR3 reads CSVVMTGGSETQYF. CDR3 DNA: TGCAGCGTGGTAATGACGGGAGGCAGCGAGACCCAGTACTTC.

The chain couples TRBV29-1 to TRBJ2-1; 10 bases are shared with TRBD1. V gave up 7 bases and J gave up 2 bases; unmatched junction bases: 2. From germline, CDR1 is SQVTM and CDR2 ANQGSEA. This CDR3 region has 13 residues. CDR3 amino acids: CSDGTGAYNEQFF. The CDR3 nucleotides are TGCAGCGACGGGACAGGGGCCTACAATGAGCAGTTCTTC.

This clone was seen only once. The genes are TRBV7-9 and TRBJ2-7; 9 nucleotides match TRBD1. With 5 bases clipped from V and 4 bases from J, the junction kept 18 bases outside the gene matches. Germline V gene sequence: CDR1 SEHNR, CDR2 FQNEAQ (reference sequence). The CDR3 loop spans 18 amino acids. In DNA, the CDR3 is TGTGCCAGCAGCATCTACAGGGGGCTAGTGGGTTTAACGTACGAGCAGTACTTC. Amino acid sequence: CASSIYRGLVGLTYEQYF.

This chain connects TRBV7-9 to TRBJ2-3; D remains unclear. Trimming cost V 1 base and J 8 bases, with 7 bases left between them. CDR1 SEHNR and CDR2 FQNEAQ come from the germline V gene (reference sequence). The CDR3 has 12 amino acids. The CDR3, as DNA: TGTGCCAGCAGCTTAGACGATGGTACGCAGTATTTT. Translating gives CASSLDDGTQYF.

This chain connects TRBV19 to TRBJ2-3; TRBD2 matches at 7 bases. The V segment lost 5 bases and the J segment 2 bases; nucleotides outside the gene matches: 10. In germline, CDR1 is LNHDA, CDR2 SQIVND (reference sequence). The CDR3 spans 16 residues. The CDR3 loop is CASSSYRAGDTDTQYF. The DNA of the CDR3 is TGTGCCAGTAGTTCCTATCGCGCGGGAGACACAGATACGCAGTATTTT.

The chain employs TRBV29-1 and TRBJ1-2; D is uncertain. With 6 bases removed from V and 0 bases from J, the gap between germline ends came to 8 bases. In germline, CDR1 is SQVTM, CDR2 ANQGSEA. The CDR3 extends over 12 amino acids. CDR3 residues: CSVPLSNYGYTF. The DNA of the CDR3 is TGCAGCGTCCCCCTATCTAACTATGGCTACACCTTC. The full variable domain, with the rest looked up from reference TRBV29-1 and TRBJ1-2, is SAVISQKPSRDICQRGTSLTIQCQVDSQVTMMFWYRQQPGQSLTLIATANQGSEATYESGFVIDKFPISRPNLTFSTLTVSNMSPEDSSIYLCSVPLSNYGYTFGSGTRLTVV.

In DNA, the CDR3 is TGCAGCGTTGATCGGCAGTCCGGGAATGAGCAGTTCTTC. Its translation is CSVDRQSGNEQFF. This rearrangement joins TRBV29-1 to TRBJ2-1; D gene ambiguous. Between the trimmed V and J ends, which lost 3 bases and 7 bases, there was a span of 13 bases. Germline-derived CDR1 and CDR2 are SQVTM and ANQGSEA. The CDR3 runs to 13 residues.

This clone was recorded once. The CDR3 DNA reads as TGCAGCGTTGATGGAATGGTGGGACAGAGCTCCTACGAGCAGTACTTC. It codes for CSVDGMVGQSSYEQYF. The rearrangement joins TRBV29-1 to TRBJ2-7; 7 bases align to TRBD1. Germline CDR1 and CDR2: SQVTM and ANQGSEA. This CDR3 has 16 residues. V lost 3 bases to trimming and J lost 0 bases; unmatched junction nucleotides: 11.

V usage is TRBV9 and J usage is TRBJ1-4; unclear D gene. The CDR3 has 15 residues. The V gene's germline CDR1 is SGDLS and CDR2 YYNGEE. Trimming shortened V by 0 bases and J by 6 bases, and 12 bases separated the two germline ends. The chain's CDR3 is CASSVGHSVYEKLFF. The CDR3 DNA is TGTGCCAGCAGCGTAGGGCACTCGGTGTATGAAAAACTGTTTTTT.

This chain uses TRBV19 with TRBJ2-7; TRBD1 matches at 7 bases. The germline CDR1 and CDR2 sequences are LNHDA and SQIVND (reference sequence). CDR3 length: 14 amino acids. J gave up 3 bases and V 5 bases, and 7 bases lay outside the gene matches. DNA of the CDR3: TGTGCCAGTAGTGTCACGACAGGGTTCTACGAGCAGTACTTC. Translating it yields CASSVTTGFYEQYF.